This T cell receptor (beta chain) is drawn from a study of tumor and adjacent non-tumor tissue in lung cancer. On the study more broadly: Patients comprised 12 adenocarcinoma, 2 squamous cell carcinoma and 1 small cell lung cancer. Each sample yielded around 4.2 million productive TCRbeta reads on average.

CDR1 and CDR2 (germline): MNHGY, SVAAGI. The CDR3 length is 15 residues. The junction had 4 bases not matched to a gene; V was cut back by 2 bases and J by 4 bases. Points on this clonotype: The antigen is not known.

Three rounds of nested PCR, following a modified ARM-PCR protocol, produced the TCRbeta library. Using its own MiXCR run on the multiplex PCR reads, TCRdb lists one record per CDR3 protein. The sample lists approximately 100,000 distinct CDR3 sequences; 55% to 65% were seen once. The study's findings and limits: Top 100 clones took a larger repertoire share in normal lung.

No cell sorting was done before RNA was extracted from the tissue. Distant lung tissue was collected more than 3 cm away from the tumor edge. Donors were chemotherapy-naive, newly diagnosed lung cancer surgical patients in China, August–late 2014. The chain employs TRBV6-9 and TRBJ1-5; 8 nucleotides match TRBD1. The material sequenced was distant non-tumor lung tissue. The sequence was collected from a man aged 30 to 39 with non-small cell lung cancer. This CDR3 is CASSYRDRNNQPQHF. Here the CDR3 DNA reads TGTGCCAGCAGTTATAGGGACAGGAATAATCAGCCCCAGCATTTT.